A selection of T cell receptor beta chains follows, all from one sample in a study of T-cell reconstitution after alpha-beta-depleted transplantation in children. TCRdb ran MiXCR on the PCR reads and lists one entry per CDR3 protein. The table includes roughly 300,000 distinct CDR3 sequences, 11% detected once. The sample in question was peripheral blood, obtained 180 days after TCRalphabeta/CD19-depleted stem cell transplant. Every receptor here comes from a male patient between 2 and 10 years old who had a stem cell transplant for chronic granulomatous disease, so the T cells may come from the graft donor. The CDR3 runs from the conserved cysteine through the conserved F or W. A D gene is named only where the DNA matches it firmly. Clone size is shown for a subset of rows, as once, few, many or a class of expanded clone.

>TRBV3-1|many|TRBJ2-1|TRBD2|15
CASSQDNPGGREQFF
TGTGCCAGCAGCCAAGATAATCCGGGAGGTCGAGAGCAGTTCTTC
>TRBV27|many|TRBJ2-2|.|13
CASSLREAGELFF
TGTGCCAGCAGTTTAAGGGAGGCCGGGGAGCTGTTTTTT
>TRBV12-3/TRBV12-4|many|TRBJ2-4|TRBD2|16
CASSPLAGVSKNIQYF
TGTGCCAGCAGTCCCCTAGCGGGAGTCAGCAAAAACATTCAGTACTTC
>TRBV12-3/TRBV12-4|many|TRBJ2-1|TRBD2|18
CASSLVLLAGGPCCEQFF
TGTGCCAGCAGCCTAGTCCTCTTAGCGGGAGGGCCTTGTTGTGAGCAGTTCTTC
>TRBV5-1|many|TRBJ2-1|.|13
CASSLAKHNEQFF
TGCGCCAGCAGCTTGGCCAAACACAATGAGCAGTTCTTC
>TRBV12-3/TRBV12-4|many|TRBJ2-5|.|13
CASSLWVEETQYF
TGTGCCAGCAGTTTATGGGTAGAAGAGACCCAGTACTTC
>TRBV7-8|many|TRBJ2-1|.|16
CASSSTRTNSYNEQFF
TGTGCCAGCAGCAGTACAAGGACCAACTCCTACAATGAGCAGTTCTTC
>TRBV12-3/TRBV12-4|few|TRBJ2-2|.|13
CASRAANTGELFF
TGTGCCAGCCGGGCGGCGAACACCGGGGAGCTGTTTTTT
>TRBV7-2|many|TRBJ2-3|TRBD1|14
CATSPRGREDTQYF
TGTGCCACCTCGCCCAGGGGGCGAGAGGATACGCAGTATTTT
>TRBV7-2|many|TRBJ2-1|TRBD2|17
CASSFSPRGSSYNEQFF
TGTGCCAGCAGCTTTTCCCCGCGGGGGAGCTCCTACAATGAGCAGTTCTTC
>TRBV7-9|many|TRBJ2-7|TRBD2|16
CASSSPGGSASYEQYF
TGTGCCAGCAGCTCCCCGGGCGGGAGTGCCAGCTACGAGCAGTACTTC
>TRBV7-2|many|TRBJ2-3|TRBD2|14
CASSPTSASGTQYF
TGTGCCAGCAGCCCTACTAGCGCCTCAGGGACGCAGTATTTT
>TRBV20-1|many|TRBJ2-1|TRBD2|14
CSAITLAAYNEQFF
TGCAGTGCTATAACCCTAGCGGCGTACAATGAGCAGTTCTTC
>TRBV20-1|few|TRBJ2-3|TRBD2|15
CSATYLSGGTDTQYF
TGCAGTGCTACATACCTCAGCGGGGGCACAGATACGCAGTATTTT
>TRBV12-3/TRBV12-4|many|TRBJ2-5|TRBD2|15
CASQSDGTREETQYF
TGTGCCAGCCAATCCGACGGGACTAGAGAGGAGACCCAGTACTTC
>TRBV18|.|TRBJ2-1|TRBD2|15
CASSPRGLARNEQFF
TGTGCCAGCTCACCTCGAGGACTAGCTCGGAATGAGCAGTTCTTC
>TRBV20-1|many|TRBJ2-1|TRBD1|11
CSARARDRRFF
TGCAGTGCTAGAGCCCGGGACAGGCGGTTCTTC
>TRBV4-3|many|TRBJ2-3|TRBD2|15
CASSPGTRDADTQYF
TGCGCCAGCAGCCCCGGGACTAGGGACGCAGATACGCAGTATTTT
>TRBV6-2/TRBV6-3|many|TRBJ2-6|TRBD1|15
CATGDSASGANVLTF
TGTGCCACTGGGGACAGCGCCTCTGGGGCCAACGTCCTGACTTTC
>TRBV5-1|many|TRBJ1-1|TRBD1|13
CASSLTGGSEAFF
TGCGCCAGCAGCTTGACAGGGGGCTCGGAAGCTTTCTTT
>TRBV7-9|many|TRBJ1-4|TRBD1|17
CASSSDRGRATNEKLFF
TGTGCCAGCAGCTCGGACAGGGGTCGTGCAACTAATGAAAAACTGTTTTTT
>TRBV6-2/TRBV6-3|many|TRBJ1-1|TRBD1|16
CASSRLQGPMNTEAFF
TGTGCCAGCAGCCGATTACAGGGGCCGATGAACACTGAAGCTTTCTTT
>TRBV20-1|.|TRBJ2-1|.|13
CCARAPGYNEQFF
TGCTGTGCCCGGGCTCCGGGCTACAATGAGCAGTTCTTC
>TRBV20-1|.|TRBJ2-7|.|13
CSARENSPHEQYF
TGCAGTGCTAGAGAAAACAGTCCCCACGAGCAGTACTTC
>TRBV5-5|many|TRBJ2-7|.|14
CASSLGLQDYGQYF
TGTGCCAGCAGCCTGGGATTACAGGACTACGGGCAGTACTTC
>TRBV15|.|TRBJ2-1|.|14
CATSRRLDLNEQFF
TGTGCCACCAGCAGAAGACTGGATTTGAATGAGCAGTTCTTC
>TRBV6-4|many|TRBJ2-7|TRBD1|13
CAKNRDRAHEQYF
TGTGCCAAAAACCGGGACAGGGCCCACGAGCAGTACTTC
>TRBV28|.|TRBJ2-3|.|17
CASSPRGSGSRRGTQYF
TGTGCCAGCAGTCCCCGGGGGAGCGGGTCTAGACGTGGTACGCAGTATTTT
>TRBV15|.|TRBJ2-7|TRBD1|14
CATSKTGGSYEQYF
TGTGCCACCAGCAAGACAGGGGGCTCCTACGAGCAGTACTTC
>TRBV5-4|many|TRBJ2-5|TRBD2|16
CASSLGSGRARETQYF
TGTGCCAGCAGCTTGGGTAGCGGGAGGGCCCGAGAGACCCAGTACTTC
>TRBV12-3/TRBV12-4|many|TRBJ2-5|TRBD2|17
CASTQVLAGYPGETQYF
TGTGCCAGCACCCAAGTCCTAGCGGGGTACCCCGGAGAGACCCAGTACTTC
>TRBV6-1|few|TRBJ2-2|TRBD2|17
CASSDRGLAGVPGELFF
TGTGCCAGCAGTGATAGGGGACTAGCGGGAGTGCCCGGGGAGCTGTTTTTT
>TRBV4-3|many|TRBJ2-7|.|15
CASSQFIGPTYEQYF
TGCGCCAGCAGCCAATTCATCGGGCCTACCTACGAGCAGTACTTC
>TRBV27|many|TRBJ2-1|.|16
CASSPGEVPSYNEQFF
TGTGCCAGCAGTCCCGGGGAGGTTCCCTCCTACAATGAGCAGTTCTTC
>TRBV5-1|few|TRBJ2-7|TRBD2|18
CASSFLLAGELRSYEQYF
TGCGCCAGCAGCTTTTTACTAGCGGGAGAGCTCAGATCCTACGAGCAGTACTTC
>TRBV28|many|TRBJ2-3|.|12
CASRGSPNTQYF
TGTGCCAGCAGAGGGTCCCCTAATACGCAGTATTTT
>TRBV27|many|TRBJ2-7|TRBD2|16
CASSARSVAGGNEQYF
TGTGCCAGCAGTGCCCGTTCTGTTGCGGGAGGAAACGAGCAGTACTTC
>TRBV6-1|many|TRBJ2-5|.|21
CASSVSRPNRDPQIKAETQYF
TGTGCCAGCAGTGTAAGCCGCCCGAACCGGGACCCTCAAATAAAGGCAGAGACCCAGTACTTC
>TRBV7-2|many|TRBJ2-3|TRBD1|15
CASSPTGTGTDTQYF
TGTGCCAGCAGCCCTACCGGGACAGGCACAGATACGCAGTATTTT
>TRBV20-1|many|TRBJ2-1|TRBD2|16
CSARGTTHRVYNEQFF
TGCAGTGCGAGAGGGACTACGCATCGCGTCTACAATGAGCAGTTCTTC
>TRBV12-3/TRBV12-4|.|TRBJ2-1|.|13
CASSLATGTEQFF
TGTGCCAGCAGTTTAGCTACCGGGACGGAGCAGTTCTTC
>TRBV12-3/TRBV12-4|many|TRBJ2-7|.|13
CASTLWGAGEQYF
TGTGCCAGCACCTTGTGGGGGGCCGGAGAGCAGTACTTC
>TRBV5-1|many|TRBJ2-7|.|11
CASNQGSEQYF
TGCGCCAGTAACCAGGGTTCCGAGCAGTACTTC
>TRBV6-2/TRBV6-3|many|TRBJ1-5|.|14
CASSKGGFNQPQHF
TGTGCCAGCAGTAAGGGGGGTTTTAATCAGCCCCAGCATTTT
>TRBV24-1|many|TRBJ2-1|TRBD2|14
CATSDRGEANEQFF
TGTGCCACCAGTGACCGGGGGGAAGCTAATGAGCAGTTCTTC